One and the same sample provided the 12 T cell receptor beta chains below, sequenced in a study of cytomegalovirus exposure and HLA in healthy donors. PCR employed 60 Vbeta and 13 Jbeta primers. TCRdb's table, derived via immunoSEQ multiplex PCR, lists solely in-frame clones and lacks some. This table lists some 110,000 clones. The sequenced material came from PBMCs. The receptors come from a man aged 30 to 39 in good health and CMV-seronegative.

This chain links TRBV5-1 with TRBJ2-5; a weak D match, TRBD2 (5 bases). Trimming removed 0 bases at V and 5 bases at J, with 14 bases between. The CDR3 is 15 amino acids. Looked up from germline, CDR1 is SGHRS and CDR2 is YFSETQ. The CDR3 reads CASSLGTGMGETQYF. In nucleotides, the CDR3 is TGCGCCAGCAGCTTGGGTACCGGGATGGGGGAGACCCAGTACTTC.

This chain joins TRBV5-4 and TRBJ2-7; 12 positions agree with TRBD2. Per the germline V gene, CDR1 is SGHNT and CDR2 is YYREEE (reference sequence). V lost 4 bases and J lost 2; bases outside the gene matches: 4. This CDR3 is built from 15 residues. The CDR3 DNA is TGTGCCAGCAGCGCCGGACTAGCGGGGACCTACGAGCAGTACTTC. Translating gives CASSAGLAGTYEQYF.

The CDR3 reads CASSLAFSDFNTGELFF. The CDR3, as DNA: TGCGCCAGCAGCTTGGCCTTTAGCGACTTCAACACCGGGGAGCTGTTTTTT. The V call is TRBV5-1, the J call TRBJ2-2, with D possibly matching TRBD2 (5 bases). The CDR3 is 17 amino acids. Trimming took off 0 bases at V and 2 bases at J, with 14 bases between the two ends. The V gene's germline CDR1 is SGHRS and CDR2 YFSETQ.

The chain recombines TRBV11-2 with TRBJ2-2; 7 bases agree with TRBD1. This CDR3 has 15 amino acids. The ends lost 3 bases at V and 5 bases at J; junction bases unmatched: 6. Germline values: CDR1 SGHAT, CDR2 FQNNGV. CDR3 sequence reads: CASSFSNRGTGELFF. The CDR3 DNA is TGTGCCAGCAGCTTTTCCAACAGGGGAACCGGGGAGCTGTTTTTT.

Here the CDR3 DNA reads TGTGCCAGCAGTCCCGCAGGGTTTTCCGGAAACACCATATATTTT. Encoded protein: CASSPAGFSGNTIYF. The V call is TRBV27, the J call TRBJ1-3; D might be TRBD1 (5 bases). V gave up 5 bases and J gave up 4 bases, with 15 bases separating them. There are 15 residues in the CDR3. Germline lookup yields CDR1 MNHEY and CDR2 SMNVEV (reference sequence).

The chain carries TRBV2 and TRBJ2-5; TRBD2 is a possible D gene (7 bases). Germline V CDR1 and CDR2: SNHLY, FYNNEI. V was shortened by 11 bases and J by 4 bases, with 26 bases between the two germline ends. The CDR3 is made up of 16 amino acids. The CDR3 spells CAGGLGGGGVGETQYF. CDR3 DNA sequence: TGTGCCGGAGGATTGGGAGGAGGGGGGGTGGGAGAGACCCAGTACTTC.

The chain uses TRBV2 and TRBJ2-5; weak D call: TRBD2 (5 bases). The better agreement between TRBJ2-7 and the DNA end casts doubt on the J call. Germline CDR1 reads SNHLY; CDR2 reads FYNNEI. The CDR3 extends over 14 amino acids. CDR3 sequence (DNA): TGTGCCAGCATGAGACGGGATAGCTCCTACGAGCAGTACTTC. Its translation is CASMRRDSSYEQYF.

The CDR3 loop reads CASSLGGLEGSKETQYF. The CDR3 coding sequence is TGTGCCAGCAGCTTGGGGGGCTTGGAGGGTAGTAAGGAGACCCAGTACTTC. The V call is TRBV5-4, the J call TRBJ2-5; a weak D match, TRBD2 (6 bases). The CDR3 length is 17 residues. Per the germline V gene, CDR1 is SGHNT and CDR2 is YYREEE (reference sequence). V was pared by 0 bases and J by 5 bases, with 20 bases between. Variable domain in full (rest from reference TRBV5-4 and TRBJ2-5): ETGVTQSPTHLIKTRGQQVTLRCSSQSGHNTVSWYQQALGQGPQFIFQYYREEENGRGNFPPRFSGLQFPNYSSELNVNALELDDSALYLCASSLGGLEGSKETQYFGPGTRLLVL.

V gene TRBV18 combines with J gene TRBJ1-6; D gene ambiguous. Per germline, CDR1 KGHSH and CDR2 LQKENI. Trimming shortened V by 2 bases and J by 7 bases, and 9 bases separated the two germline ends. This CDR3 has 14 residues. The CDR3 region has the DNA TGTGCCAGCTCACCAGCCTGGCCAAATTCACCCCTCCACTTT. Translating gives CASSPAWPNSPLHF.

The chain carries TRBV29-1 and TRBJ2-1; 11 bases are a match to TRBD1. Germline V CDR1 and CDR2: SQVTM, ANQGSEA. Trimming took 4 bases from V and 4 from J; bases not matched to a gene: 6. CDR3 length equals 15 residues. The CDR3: CSVVGTGGSYNEQFF. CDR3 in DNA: TGCAGCGTTGTAGGGACAGGGGGTTCGTACAATGAGCAGTTCTTC.

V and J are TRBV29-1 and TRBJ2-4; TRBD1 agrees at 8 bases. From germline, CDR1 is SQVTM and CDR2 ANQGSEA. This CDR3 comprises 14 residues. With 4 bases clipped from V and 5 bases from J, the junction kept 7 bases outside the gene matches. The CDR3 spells CSVAQGGGENIQYF. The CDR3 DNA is TGCAGCGTTGCACAGGGGGGCGGCGAAAACATTCAGTACTTC.

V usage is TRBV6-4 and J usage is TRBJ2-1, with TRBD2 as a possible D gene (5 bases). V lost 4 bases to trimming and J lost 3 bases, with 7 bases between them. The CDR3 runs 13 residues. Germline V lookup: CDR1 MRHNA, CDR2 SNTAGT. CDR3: CASSAGNYNEQFF. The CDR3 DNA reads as TGTGCCAGCAGTGCCGGGAACTACAATGAGCAGTTCTTC.